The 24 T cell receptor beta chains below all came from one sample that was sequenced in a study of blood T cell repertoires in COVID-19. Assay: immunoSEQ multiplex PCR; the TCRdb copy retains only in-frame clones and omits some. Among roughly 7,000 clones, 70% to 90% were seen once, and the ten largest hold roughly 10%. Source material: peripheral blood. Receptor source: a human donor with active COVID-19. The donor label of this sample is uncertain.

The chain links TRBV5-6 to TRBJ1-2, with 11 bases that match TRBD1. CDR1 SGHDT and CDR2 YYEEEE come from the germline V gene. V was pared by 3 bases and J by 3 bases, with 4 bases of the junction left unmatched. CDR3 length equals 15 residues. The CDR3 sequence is CASSWDRGVDYGYTF. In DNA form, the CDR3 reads TGTGCCAGCAGCTGGGACAGGGGGGTTGACTATGGCTACACCTTC.

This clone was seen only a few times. Written as DNA, the CDR3 is TGTGCCAGCAGCCAAAAACCTTTGGCGTCGCGGCGACCCAAGGTAGAGACCCAGTACTTC. As protein: CASSQKPLASRRPKVETQYF. The chain has TRBV14 and TRBJ2-5; no definite D call. This CDR3 has 20 amino acids. Per germline, CDR1 SGHDN and CDR2 FVKESK. V lost 2 bases and J 4 bases, leaving 29 bases between the germline ends. The whole variable domain, remainder taken from reference TRBV14 and TRBJ2-5, is EAGVTQFPSHSVIEKGQTVTLRCDPISGHDNLYWYRRVMGKEIKFLLHFVKESKQDESGMPNNRFLAERTGGTYSTLKVQPAELEDSGVYFCASSQKPLASRRPKVETQYFGPGTRLLVL.

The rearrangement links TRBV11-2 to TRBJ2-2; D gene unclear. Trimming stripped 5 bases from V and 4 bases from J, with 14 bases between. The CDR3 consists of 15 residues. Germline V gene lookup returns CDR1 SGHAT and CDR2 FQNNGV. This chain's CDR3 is CASSPGWVGTGELFF. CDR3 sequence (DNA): TGTGCCAGCAGCCCCGGGTGGGTTGGCACCGGGGAGCTGTTTTTT.

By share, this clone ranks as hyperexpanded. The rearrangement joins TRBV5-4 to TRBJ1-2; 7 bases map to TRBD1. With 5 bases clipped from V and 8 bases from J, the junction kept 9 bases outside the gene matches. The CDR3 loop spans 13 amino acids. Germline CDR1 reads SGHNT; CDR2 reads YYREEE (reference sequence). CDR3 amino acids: CASRFGTAVGYTF. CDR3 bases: TGTGCCAGCAGGTTCGGGACAGCGGTCGGCTACACCTTC.

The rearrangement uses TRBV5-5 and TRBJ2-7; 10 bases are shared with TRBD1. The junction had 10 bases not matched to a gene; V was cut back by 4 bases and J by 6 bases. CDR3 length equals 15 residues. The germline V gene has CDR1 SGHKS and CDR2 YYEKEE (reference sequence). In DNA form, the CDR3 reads TGTGCCAGCAGCCCGAGGACAGGGGGAAGTTTCGAGCAGTACTTC. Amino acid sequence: CASSPRTGGSFEQYF.

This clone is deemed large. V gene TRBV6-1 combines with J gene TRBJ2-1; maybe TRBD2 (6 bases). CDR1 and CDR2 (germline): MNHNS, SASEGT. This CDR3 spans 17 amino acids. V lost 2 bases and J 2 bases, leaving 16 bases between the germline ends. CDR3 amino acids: CASSEWDGGMPYNEQFF. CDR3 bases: TGTGCCAGCAGTGAATGGGATGGAGGGATGCCCTACAATGAGCAGTTCTTC.

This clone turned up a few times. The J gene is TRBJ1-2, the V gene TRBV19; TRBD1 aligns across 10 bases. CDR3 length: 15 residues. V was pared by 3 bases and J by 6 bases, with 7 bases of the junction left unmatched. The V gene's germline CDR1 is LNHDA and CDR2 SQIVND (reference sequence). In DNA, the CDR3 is TGTGCCAGTAGTATCCTAGCCGGGACAGGGGATGGCTACACCTTC. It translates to CASSILAGTGDGYTF.

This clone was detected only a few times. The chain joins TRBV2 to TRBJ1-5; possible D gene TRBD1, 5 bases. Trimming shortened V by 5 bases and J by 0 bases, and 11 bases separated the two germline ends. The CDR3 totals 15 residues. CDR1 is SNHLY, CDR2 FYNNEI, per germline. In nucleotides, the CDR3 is TGTGCCAGCAGTCCACAGACAGTTAGCAATCAGCCCCAGCATTTT. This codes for CASSPQTVSNQPQHF.

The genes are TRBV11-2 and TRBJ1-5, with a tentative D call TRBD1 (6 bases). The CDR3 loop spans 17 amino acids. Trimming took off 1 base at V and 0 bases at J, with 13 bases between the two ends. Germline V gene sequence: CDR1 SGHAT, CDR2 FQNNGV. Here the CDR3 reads CASSLGAGVGSNQPQHF. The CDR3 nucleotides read TGTGCCAGCAGCTTAGGAGCAGGGGTCGGTAGCAATCAGCCCCAGCATTTT. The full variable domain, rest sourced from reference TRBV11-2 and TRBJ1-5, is EAGVAQSPRYKIIEKRQSVAFWCNPISGHATLYWYQQILGQGPKLLIQFQNNGVVDDSQLPKDRFSAERLKGVDSTLKIQPAKLEDSAVYLCASSLGAGVGSNQPQHFGDGTRLSIL.

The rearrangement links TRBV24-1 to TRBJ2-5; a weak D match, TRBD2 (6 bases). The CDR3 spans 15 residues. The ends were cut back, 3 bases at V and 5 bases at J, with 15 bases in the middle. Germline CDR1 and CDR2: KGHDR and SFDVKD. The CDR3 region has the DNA TGTGCCACCAGTGATGTAACAAAAAGCGGGGAGACCCAGTACTTC. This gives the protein CATSDVTKSGETQYF.

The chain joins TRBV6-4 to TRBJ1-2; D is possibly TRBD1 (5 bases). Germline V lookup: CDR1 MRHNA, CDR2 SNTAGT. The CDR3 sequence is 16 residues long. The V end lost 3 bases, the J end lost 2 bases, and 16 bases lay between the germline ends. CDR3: CASSEVFAGHNYGYTF. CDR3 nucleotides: TGTGCCAGCAGTGAGGTTTTTGCAGGGCACAACTATGGCTACACCTTC.

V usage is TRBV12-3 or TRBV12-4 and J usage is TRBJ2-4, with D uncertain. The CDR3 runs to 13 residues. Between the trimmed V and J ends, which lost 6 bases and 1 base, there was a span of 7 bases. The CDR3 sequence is CASSGFAKNIQYF. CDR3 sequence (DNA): TGTGCCAGCAGCGGGTTTGCCAAAAACATTCAGTACTTC.

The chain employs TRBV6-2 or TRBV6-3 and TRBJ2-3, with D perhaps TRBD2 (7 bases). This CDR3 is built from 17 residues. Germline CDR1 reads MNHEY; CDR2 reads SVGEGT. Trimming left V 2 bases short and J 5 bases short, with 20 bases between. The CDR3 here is CASSYPTGGGVGDTQYF. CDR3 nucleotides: TGTGCCAGCAGTTACCCGACCGGAGGGGGGGTAGGAGATACGCAGTATTTT.

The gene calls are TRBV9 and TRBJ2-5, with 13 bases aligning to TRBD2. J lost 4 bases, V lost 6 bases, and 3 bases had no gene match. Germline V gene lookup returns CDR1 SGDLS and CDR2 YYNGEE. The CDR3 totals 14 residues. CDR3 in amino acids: CASTRTSGRETQYF. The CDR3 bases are TGTGCCAGCACCAGGACTAGCGGGAGAGAGACCCAGTACTTC. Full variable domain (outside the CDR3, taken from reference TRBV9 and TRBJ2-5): DSGVTQTPKHLITATGQRVTLRCSPRSGDLSVYWYQQSLDQGLQFLIQYYNGEERAKGNILERFSAQQFPDLHSELNLSSLELGDSALYFCASTRTSGRETQYFGPGTRLLVL.

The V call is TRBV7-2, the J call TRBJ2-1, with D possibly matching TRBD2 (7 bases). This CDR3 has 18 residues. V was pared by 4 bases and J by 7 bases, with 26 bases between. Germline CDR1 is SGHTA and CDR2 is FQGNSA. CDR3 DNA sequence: TGTGCCAGCAGCTCACCTTCTTTTGCGGGGGAGAGGGGGAATGAGCAGTTCTTC. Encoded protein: CASSSPSFAGERGNEQFF.

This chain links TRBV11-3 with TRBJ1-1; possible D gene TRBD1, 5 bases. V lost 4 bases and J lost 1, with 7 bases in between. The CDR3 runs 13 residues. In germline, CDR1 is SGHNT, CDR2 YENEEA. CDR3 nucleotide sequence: TGTGCCAGCAGCTCCGACAGGAACACTGAAGCTTTCTTT. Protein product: CASSSDRNTEAFF.

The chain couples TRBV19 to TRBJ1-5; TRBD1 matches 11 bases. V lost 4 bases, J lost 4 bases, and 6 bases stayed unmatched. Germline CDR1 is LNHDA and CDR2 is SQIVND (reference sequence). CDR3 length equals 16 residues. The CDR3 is CASSTVGTGGNQPQHF. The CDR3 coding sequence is TGTGCCAGTAGTACCGTAGGGACAGGGGGGAATCAGCCCCAGCATTTT.

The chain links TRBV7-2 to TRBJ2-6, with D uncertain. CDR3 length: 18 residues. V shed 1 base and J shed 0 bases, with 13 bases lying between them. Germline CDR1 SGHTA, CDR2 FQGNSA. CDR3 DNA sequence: TGTGCCAGCAGCTTAGACTCAGGTTTGCTCTCTGGGGCCAACGTCCTGACTTTC. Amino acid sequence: CASSLDSGLLSGANVLTF.

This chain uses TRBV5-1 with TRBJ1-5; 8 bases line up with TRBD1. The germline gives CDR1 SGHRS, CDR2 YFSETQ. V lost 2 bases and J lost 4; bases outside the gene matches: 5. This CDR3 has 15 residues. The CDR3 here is CASSFGQGENQPQHF. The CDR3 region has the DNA TGCGCCAGCAGCTTTGGACAGGGAGAGAATCAGCCCCAGCATTTT.

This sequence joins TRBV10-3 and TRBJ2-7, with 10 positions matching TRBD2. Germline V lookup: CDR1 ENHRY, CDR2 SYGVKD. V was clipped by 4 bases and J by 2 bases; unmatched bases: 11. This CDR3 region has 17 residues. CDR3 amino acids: CAISGIGLAGEAYEQYF. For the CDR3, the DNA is TGTGCCATCAGTGGTATCGGTCTAGCGGGGGAGGCCTACGAGCAGTACTTC.

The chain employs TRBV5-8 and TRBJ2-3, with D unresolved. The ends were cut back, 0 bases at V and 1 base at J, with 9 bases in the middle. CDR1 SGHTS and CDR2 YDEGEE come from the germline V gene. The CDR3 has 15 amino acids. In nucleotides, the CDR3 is TGTGCCAGCAGCTTGGAAATAGCCCGCACAGATACGCAGTATTTT. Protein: CASSLEIARTDTQYF.

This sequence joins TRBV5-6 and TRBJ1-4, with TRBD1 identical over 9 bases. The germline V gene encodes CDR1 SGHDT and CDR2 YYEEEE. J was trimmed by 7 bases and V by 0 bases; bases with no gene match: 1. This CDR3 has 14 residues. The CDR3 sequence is CASSLGGQGEKLFF. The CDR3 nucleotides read TGTGCCAGCAGCTTGGGGGGACAGGGTGAAAAACTGTTTTTT.

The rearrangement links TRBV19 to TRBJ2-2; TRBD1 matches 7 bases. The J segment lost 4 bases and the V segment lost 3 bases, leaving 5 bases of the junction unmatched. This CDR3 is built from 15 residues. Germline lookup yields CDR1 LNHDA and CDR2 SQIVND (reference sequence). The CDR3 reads CASSIRGRGTGELFF. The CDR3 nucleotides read TGTGCCAGTAGTATTAGGGGGCGAGGCACCGGGGAGCTGTTTTTT.

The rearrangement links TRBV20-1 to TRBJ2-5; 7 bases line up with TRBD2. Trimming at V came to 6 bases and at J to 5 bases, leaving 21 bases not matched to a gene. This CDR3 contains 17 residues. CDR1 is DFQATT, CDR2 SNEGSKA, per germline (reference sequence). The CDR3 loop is CSASDSGRTAGGETQYF. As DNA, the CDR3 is TGCAGTGCCAGTGATAGTGGACGAACAGCCGGGGGGGAGACCCAGTACTTC.